The 12 T cell receptor beta chains in this list originate from one sample, sequenced in a study of blood T cell repertoires in COVID-19. The assay was immunoSEQ multiplex PCR, and TCRdb's table has in-frame clones only and misses some. Of roughly 190,000 clones in the sample, around nine tenths are singletons; the top ten hold roughly 3.4%. The sample was peripheral blood. These receptors all stem from a man between 65 and 85 years old with acute or convalescent COVID-19.

The rearrangement links TRBV7-2 to TRBJ2-1, with TRBD2 matching over 13 bases. The CDR3 contains 19 residues. Germline-derived CDR1 and CDR2 are SGHTA and FQGNSA. V was clipped by 2 bases and J by 1 base; unmatched bases: 8. CDR3 in DNA: TGTGCCAGCAGCTTACCTGGGACTAGCGGGACCTGGTCCTACAATGAGCAGTTCTTC. Translation: CASSLPGTSGTWSYNEQFF.

The genes are TRBV9 and TRBJ2-5; D might be TRBD2 (5 bases). Germline V lookup: CDR1 SGDLS, CDR2 YYNGEE. The CDR3 loop spans 16 amino acids. The germline V and J ends were trimmed by 0 bases and 5 bases, with 17 bases remaining between them. DNA of the CDR3: TGTGCCAGCAGCGTAGCTAACGGGAAGAGTGGCGAGACCCAGTACTTC. Translation gives CASSVANGKSGETQYF.

The chain recombines TRBV30 with TRBJ1-5, with D uncertain. CDR3 length: 13 amino acids. V was trimmed by 0 bases and J by 5 bases, leaving 8 bases between them. Germline lookup yields CDR1 GTSNPN and CDR2 SVGIG (reference sequence). CDR3 bases: TGTGCCTGGAGTGTACGCGGGGATCAGCCCCAGCATTTT. Its protein product is CAWSVRGDQPQHF.

The CDR3 is CAGRQGVNTEAFF. The CDR3 coding sequence is TGCGCCGGCCGACAGGGGGTGAACACTGAAGCTTTCTTT. The chain couples TRBV5-1 to TRBJ1-1; 9 bases fit TRBD1. Germline assignment: CDR1 SGHRS and CDR2 YFSETQ. The CDR3 loop spans 13 amino acids. V trimming: 10 bases; J trimming: 0 bases; junction bases outside the gene matches: 4.

The chain uses TRBV11-3 and TRBJ2-5; 7 bases match TRBD1. Per germline, CDR1 SGHNT and CDR2 YENEEA. The CDR3 loop spans 15 amino acids. V dropped 1 base and J dropped 3; count of bases not matched to a gene: 5. CDR3 loop: CASSLGAQGKETQYF. CDR3 coding DNA: TGTGCCAGCAGCTTAGGAGCACAGGGGAAAGAGACCCAGTACTTC.

This clone was counted a single time. J is TRBJ1-5 and V is TRBV18; D not resolved. The CDR3 runs to 12 residues. Germline V gene lookup returns CDR1 KGHSH and CDR2 LQKENI. Trimming shortened V by 3 bases and J by 6 bases, and 6 bases separated the two germline ends. CDR3 nucleotides: TGTGCCAGCTCACCCCCAGGTCAGCCCCAGCATTTT. Protein sequence: CASSPPGQPQHF.

The chain joins TRBV6-2 or TRBV6-3 to TRBJ2-3, with 10 bases lining up with TRBD2. CDR3 length: 17 amino acids. Trimming removed 6 bases from V and 5 bases from J; junction bases left unmatched: 14. Per the germline V gene, CDR1 is MNHEY and CDR2 is SVGEGT. The CDR3 DNA sequence: TGTGCCAGCAGCCGCCTAGGAGCGGGGGGGCCTGTAGATACGCAGTATTTT. Encoded protein: CASSRLGAGGPVDTQYF.

The V call is TRBV19, the J call TRBJ2-7; D might be TRBD1 (6 bases). Trimming took 7 bases from V and 0 from J, leaving 13 bases between them. CDR3 length equals 14 residues. Germline V lookup: CDR1 LNHDA, CDR2 SQIVND (reference sequence). For the CDR3, the DNA is TGTGCCAGTAAATGGGACACAACCTCCTACGAGCAGTACTTC. Amino acids: CASKWDTTSYEQYF.

The DNA for the CDR3 is TGTGCCAGCAGCCAAGGGGGCTGCAATGAGCAGTTCTTC. It codes for CASSQGGCNEQFF. The rearrangement joins TRBV5-4 to TRBJ2-1, with 7 bases lining up with TRBD1. The germline CDR1 and CDR2 sequences are SGHNT and YYREEE (reference sequence). With 4 bases clipped from V and 6 bases from J, the junction kept 4 bases outside the gene matches. The CDR3 runs 13 residues.

This clone was observed a few times. The junction and the germline gene differ at one end; a read error may be behind it. The chain links TRBV6-5 to TRBJ1-1; D remains unclear. CDR3 length: 12 residues. Germline V gives CDR1 MNHEY, CDR2 SVGAGI. Here the CDR3 DNA reads TGTGCCAGCAGTCCCTTGAACAGTGAAGCTTTCTTT. It translates to CASSPLNSEAFF.

The rearrangement uses TRBV5-1 and TRBJ2-1, with TRBD1 matching over 8 bases. After removal of 4 bases from V and 8 bases from J, the junction contained 8 bases not matched to a gene. Germline CDR1 SGHRS, CDR2 YFSETQ. The CDR3 totals 14 residues. The CDR3 region is CASSTGQGLDEQFF. CDR3 bases: TGCGCCAGCAGCACCGGACAGGGACTGGATGAGCAGTTCTTC. Based on the CDR3 plus reference TRBV5-1 and TRBJ2-1, the full variable domain is KAGVTQTPRYLIKTRGQQVTLSCSPISGHRSVSWYQQTPGQGLQFLFEYFSETQRNKGNFPGRFSGRQFSNSRSEMNVSTLELGDSALYLCASSTGQGLDEQFFGPGTRLTVL.

V and J are TRBV9 and TRBJ1-1; D unresolved. V was pared by 0 bases and J by 8 bases, with 8 bases between. The CDR3 has 12 amino acids. CDR1 and CDR2 (germline): SGDLS, YYNGEE. As DNA, the CDR3 is TGTGCCAGCAGCGTAGCGCCGGGGGAAGCTTTCTTT. Translating gives CASSVAPGEAFF.